The clone carrying this T cell receptor (beta chain) qualifies as medium-sized (0.01 to 0.1%). Antigen: not known. These data belong to a study of metastatic and nonmetastatic thyroid tumors. Study-wide context: The comparison covered peripheral blood and tumor or nodule tissue in malignant and benign thyroid patients.

The CDR3 contains 16 residues. The junction had 3 bases not matched to a gene; V was cut back by 0 bases and J by 4 bases. From germline, CDR1 is MNHNY and CDR2 SVGAGI (reference sequence). All patients were treatment-naive before thyroid surgery. Overall study results and limits: Malignant thyroid tumors reportedly exceeded benign nodules significantly in TCR beta diversity, with the difference appearing in blood and tumor.

Through MiXCR, TCRdb re-clonotyped the PCR reads. Among 6,900 or so clones listed, approximately 34% were seen once. The chain links TRBV6-6 to TRBJ2-1, with 10 bases fitting TRBD2. This TCR was recovered from a female donor with papillary thyroid cancer or a benign thyroid nodule (not recorded which). Some clones in this sample may be carry-over from other donors' samples. Sequencing used tumor tissue. CDR3 DNA: TGTGCCAGCAGTTACTCCCTAGCGGGAGCTTACAATGAGCAGTTCTTC. Residues: CASSYSLAGAYNEQFF.